The clone carrying this T cell receptor beta chain was counted between two and nine times. This may be a read error, as it is one base from a much larger clone. The V and J ends lost 8 bases and 6 bases respectively, with 7 bases between them. This CDR3 is built from 11 residues. The germline V gene encodes CDR1 SNHLY and CDR2 FYNNEI. Thyroid ultrasound, orbital computed tomography, TRAb, serum thyroxine and clinical symptoms formed the basis of diagnosis. The data were taken from a study of Graves' ophthalmopathy and Graves' hyperthyroidism. The authors amplified TCR beta CDR3 regions from RNA transcripts. In the first round, RT-PCR was carried out with HTBI primers, and a multiplex PCR formed the second round. TCRdb itself ran the multiplex PCR reads through MiXCR, one entry per CDR3 protein. This table holds around 520,000 distinct CDR3 sequences, less than 40% found once.

This TCR came from an adult man with Graves' hyperthyroidism. The sequencing input was peripheral blood or thyroid tissue (not recorded which). The genes are TRBV2 and TRBJ2-2, with D perhaps given as TRBD1 or TRBD2 (5 bases each). CDR3 bases: TGTGCCAGCGGGGGATCCGGGGAGCTGTTTTTT. Translation gives CASGGSGELFF. The complete variable domain, with remaining parts taken from reference TRBV2 and TRBJ2-2, reads EPEVTQTPSHQVTQMGQEVILRCVPISNHLYFYWYRQILGQKVEFLVSFYNNEISEKSEIFDDQFSVERPDGSNFTLKIRSTKLEDSAMYFCASGGSGELFFGEGSRLTVL.